This passage covers 7 T cell receptor beta chains from one sample sequenced in a study of cytomegalovirus exposure and HLA in healthy donors. Primers included in the PCR were 60 Vbeta and 13 Jbeta primers. Clones were read by immunoSEQ multiplex PCR, and TCRdb kept only the in-frame ones, dropping some. The sample records 65,000 or so clones, 70% to 85% being singletons. The sample was PBMCs. All receptors derive from a woman aged 40 to 55 in good health and CMV-seropositive.

The J gene is TRBJ2-1, the V gene TRBV5-5; 9 nucleotides match TRBD1. This CDR3 has 14 amino acids. CDR1 is SGHKS, CDR2 YYEKEE, per germline (reference sequence). V trimming: 3 bases; J trimming: 5 bases; junction bases outside the gene matches: 3. CDR3 bases: TGTGCCAGCAGCTGGACAGGGGCCGACAATGAGCAGTTCTTC. The encoded protein is CASSWTGADNEQFF.

The gene calls are TRBV18 and TRBJ1-1, with 12 bases aligning to TRBD1. CDR1 and CDR2 (germline): KGHSH, LQKENI. V lost 5 bases and J lost 4; bases outside the gene matches: 11. This CDR3 has 17 amino acids. In nucleotides, the CDR3 is TGTGCCAGCTCATCCTTGGGACAGGGGGCTCCTGGCACTGAAGCTTTCTTT. Amino acid sequence: CASSSLGQGAPGTEAFF.

This clone has only one observation. The rearrangement joins TRBV7-8 to TRBJ2-3, with a possible D match to TRBD2 (6 bases). This CDR3 region has 19 residues. Trimming removed 1 base from V and 0 bases from J, with 20 bases in between. CDR1 and CDR2 from the germline V gene are SGHVS and FQNEAQ. The DNA of the CDR3 is TGTGCCAGCAGCTTAGACGCTGAGGGACTCCTCTCTAGCACAGATACGCAGTATTTT. Its protein product is CASSLDAEGLLSSTDTQYF.

The rearrangement links TRBV19 to TRBJ1-5; 7 bases line up with TRBD1. Germline V gene lookup returns CDR1 LNHDA and CDR2 SQIVND (reference sequence). J gave up 5 bases and V 7 bases, and 11 bases lay outside the gene matches. The CDR3 spans 15 residues. Here the CDR3 reads CASTLRRQGDQPQHF. CDR3 sequence (DNA): TGTGCCAGTACCCTCCGGAGACAGGGAGATCAGCCCCAGCATTTT.

About this clone itself: Compared with germline, one end of the junction differs, possibly owing to a read error. The chain uses TRBV18 and TRBJ1-2; D call uncertain. The CDR3 loop spans 13 amino acids. Germline V gene data show CDR1 as KGHSH and CDR2 as LQKENI. CDR3 DNA: TGTGCCACCTCACCTGGCGGCAACTATGGCTACACCTTC. It is translated as CATSPGGNYGYTF.

The chain is built from TRBV7-2 and TRBJ2-7; tentative D call: TRBD2 (5 bases). From germline, CDR1 is SGHTA and CDR2 FQGNSA. V lost 5 bases to trimming and J lost 0 bases, with 14 bases between them. This CDR3 is built from 15 residues. CDR3 DNA: TGTGCCAGCAGCCTAGGAGGCACGAACTCCTACGAGCAGTACTTC. Translating it yields CASSLGGTNSYEQYF.

This clone has just a few counts. The V call is TRBV19, the J call TRBJ1-2; weak D call: TRBD1 (6 bases). The CDR3 totals 14 residues. Trimming pared 3 bases from V and 3 bases from J, leaving 11 bases between. Germline CDR1 and CDR2: LNHDA and SQIVND (reference sequence). Here the CDR3 reads CASSMGTGHYGYTF. In DNA form, the CDR3 reads TGTGCCAGTAGTATGGGTACAGGGCACTATGGCTACACCTTC.